The TCR beta chain described here comes from a study of OX40 agonist ivuxolimab in advanced cancers. Here immunoSEQ multiplex PCR was the method, and the copy in TCRdb shows in-frame clones only, minus some. The sample has 50,000 to 75,000 clones; 84% are singletons. On cycle 4 day 1 and cycle 7 day 1, as well as at baseline, blood was sampled. V was shortened by 5 bases and J by 4 bases, with 17 bases between the two germline ends. CDR3 length: 15 amino acids. CDR1 is MNHEY, CDR2 SMNVEV, per germline (reference sequence). This chain joins TRBV27 and TRBJ1-2; perhaps TRBD1 as D (5 bases). The sequencing here drew on CD4+ or CD8+ T cells sorted from blood, taken in a trial of the OX40 agonist ivuxolimab. The sequence was obtained from an adult with an advanced solid tumor such as melanoma, head and neck, liver or kidney cancer. CDR3 loop: CASSPNPLQGYGYTF. For the CDR3, the DNA is TGTGCCAGCAGTCCAAATCCTTTGCAGGGCTATGGCTACACCTTC.